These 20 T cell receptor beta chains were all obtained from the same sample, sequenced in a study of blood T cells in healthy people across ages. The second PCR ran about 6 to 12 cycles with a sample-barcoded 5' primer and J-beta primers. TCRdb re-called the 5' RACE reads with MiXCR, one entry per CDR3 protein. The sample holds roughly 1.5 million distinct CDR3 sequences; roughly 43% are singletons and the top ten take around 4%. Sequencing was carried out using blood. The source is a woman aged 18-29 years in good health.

CDR3 sequence (DNA): TGTGCCAGCAGCCCACTCCCCGGACTAGCGGGAGATTGGTCACTCACAGATACGCAGTATTTT. As protein: CASSPLPGLAGDWSLTDTQYF. The chain uses TRBV11-1 and TRBJ2-3; TRBD2 agrees at 13 bases. CDR1 SGHAT and CDR2 FQDESV come from the germline V gene (reference sequence). Trimming at V came to 5 bases and at J to 2 bases, leaving 19 bases not matched to a gene. This CDR3 is 21 amino acids long.

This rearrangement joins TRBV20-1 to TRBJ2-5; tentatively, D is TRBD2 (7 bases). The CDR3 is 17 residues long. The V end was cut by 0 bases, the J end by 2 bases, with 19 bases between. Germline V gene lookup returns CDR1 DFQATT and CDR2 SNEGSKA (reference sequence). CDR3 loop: CSARDPGGRAQQETQYF. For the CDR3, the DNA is TGCAGTGCTAGAGATCCGGGGGGCAGGGCCCAGCAAGAGACCCAGTACTTC.

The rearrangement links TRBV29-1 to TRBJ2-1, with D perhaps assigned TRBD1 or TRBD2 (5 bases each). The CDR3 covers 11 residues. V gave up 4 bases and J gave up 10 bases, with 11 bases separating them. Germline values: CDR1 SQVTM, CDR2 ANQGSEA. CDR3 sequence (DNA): TGCAGCGTTGCTTGGGGACCGGAGCAGTTCTTC. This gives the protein CSVAWGPEQFF.

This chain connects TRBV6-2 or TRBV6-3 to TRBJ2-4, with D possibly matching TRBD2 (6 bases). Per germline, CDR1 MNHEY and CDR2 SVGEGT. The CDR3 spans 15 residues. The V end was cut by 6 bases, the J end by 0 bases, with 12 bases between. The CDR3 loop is CASRFRAGAKNIQYF. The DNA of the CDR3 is TGTGCCAGCAGGTTTAGAGCGGGAGCCAAAAACATTCAGTACTTC.

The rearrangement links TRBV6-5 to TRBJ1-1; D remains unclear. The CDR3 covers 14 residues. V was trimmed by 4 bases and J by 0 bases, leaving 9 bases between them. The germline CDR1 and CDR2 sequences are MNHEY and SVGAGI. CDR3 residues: CASSWAFMNTEAFF. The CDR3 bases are TGTGCCAGCAGTTGGGCGTTCATGAACACTGAAGCTTTCTTT.

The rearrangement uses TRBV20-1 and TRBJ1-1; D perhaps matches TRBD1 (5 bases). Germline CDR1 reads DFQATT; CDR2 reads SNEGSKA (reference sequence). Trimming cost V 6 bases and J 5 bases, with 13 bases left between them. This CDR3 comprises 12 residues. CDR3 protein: CSAPVGVTEAFF. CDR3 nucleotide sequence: TGCAGTGCCCCTGTAGGGGTAACTGAAGCTTTCTTT.

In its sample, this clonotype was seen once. This chain's CDR3 is CASSEPRQGIFDTQYF. The CDR3, as DNA: TGTGCCAGCAGTGAGCCGAGACAGGGCATTTTCGATACGCAGTATTTT. This chain joins TRBV25-1 and TRBJ2-3; 7 bases agree with TRBD1. Germline values: CDR1 MGHDK, CDR2 SYGVNS. This CDR3 is 16 amino acids long. J lost 6 bases, V lost 3 bases, and 12 bases had no gene match.

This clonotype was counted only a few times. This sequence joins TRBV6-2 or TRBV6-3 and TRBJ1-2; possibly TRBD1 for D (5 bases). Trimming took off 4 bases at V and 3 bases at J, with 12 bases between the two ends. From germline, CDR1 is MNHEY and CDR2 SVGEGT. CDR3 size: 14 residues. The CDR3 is CASSFVGLDYGYTF. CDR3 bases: TGTGCCAGCAGTTTTGTGGGGCTTGACTATGGCTACACCTTC.

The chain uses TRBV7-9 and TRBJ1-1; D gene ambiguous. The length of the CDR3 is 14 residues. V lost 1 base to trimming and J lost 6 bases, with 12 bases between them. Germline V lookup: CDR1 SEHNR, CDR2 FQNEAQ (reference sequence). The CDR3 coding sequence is TGTGCCAGCAGCTTAGAAAACACTGGCGCTGAAGCTTTCTTT. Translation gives CASSLENTGAEAFF.

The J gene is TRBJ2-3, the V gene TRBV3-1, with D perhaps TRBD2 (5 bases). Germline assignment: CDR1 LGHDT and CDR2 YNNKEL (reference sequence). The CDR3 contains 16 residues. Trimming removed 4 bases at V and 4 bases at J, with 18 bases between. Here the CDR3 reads CASSLGMRELADTQYF. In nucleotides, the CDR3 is TGTGCCAGCAGCCTTGGTATGAGGGAGTTGGCAGATACGCAGTATTTT.

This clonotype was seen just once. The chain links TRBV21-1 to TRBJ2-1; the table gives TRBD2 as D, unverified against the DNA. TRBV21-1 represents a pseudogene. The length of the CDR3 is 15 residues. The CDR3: CASSKVNRTYNEQFF. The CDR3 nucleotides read TGTGCCAGCAGCAAAGTAAATCGGACTTACAATGAGCAGTTCTTC.

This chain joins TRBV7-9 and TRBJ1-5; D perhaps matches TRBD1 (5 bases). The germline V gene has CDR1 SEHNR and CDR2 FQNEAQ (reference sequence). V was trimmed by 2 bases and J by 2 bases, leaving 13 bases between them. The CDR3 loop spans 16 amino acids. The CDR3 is CASSLRGEGGNQPQHF. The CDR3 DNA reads TGTGCCAGCAGCTTAAGAGGGGAGGGCGGCAATCAGCCCCAGCATTTT.

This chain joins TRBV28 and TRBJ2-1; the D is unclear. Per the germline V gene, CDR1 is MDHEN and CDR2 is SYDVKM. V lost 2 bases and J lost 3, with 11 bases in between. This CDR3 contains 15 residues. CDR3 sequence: CASSLLGPVYNEQFF. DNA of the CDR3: TGTGCCAGCAGTTTACTTGGACCTGTCTACAATGAGCAGTTCTTC.

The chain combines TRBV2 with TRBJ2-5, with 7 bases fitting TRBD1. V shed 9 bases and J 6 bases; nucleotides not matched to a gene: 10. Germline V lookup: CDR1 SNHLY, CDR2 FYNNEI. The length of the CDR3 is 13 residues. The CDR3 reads CARVKGAGKTQYF. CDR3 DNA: TGTGCCAGGGTGAAGGGGGCAGGGAAGACCCAGTACTTC.

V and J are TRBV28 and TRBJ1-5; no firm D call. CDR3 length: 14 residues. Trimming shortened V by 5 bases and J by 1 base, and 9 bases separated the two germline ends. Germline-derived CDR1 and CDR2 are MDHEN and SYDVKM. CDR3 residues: CASSPPVSNQPQHF. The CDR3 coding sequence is TGTGCCAGCAGTCCACCGGTGAGCAATCAGCCCCAGCATTTT.

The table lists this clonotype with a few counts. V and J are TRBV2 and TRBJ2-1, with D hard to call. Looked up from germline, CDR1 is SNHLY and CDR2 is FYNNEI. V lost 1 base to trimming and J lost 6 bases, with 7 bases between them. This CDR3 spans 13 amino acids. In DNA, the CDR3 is TGTGCCAGCAGTGAAGGGCTTCCCAATGAGCAGTTCTTC. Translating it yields CASSEGLPNEQFF.

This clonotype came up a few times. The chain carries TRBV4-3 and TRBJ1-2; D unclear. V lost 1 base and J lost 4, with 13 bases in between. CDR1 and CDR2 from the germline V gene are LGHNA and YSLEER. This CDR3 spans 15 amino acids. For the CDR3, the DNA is TGCGCCAGCAGCCAAGGTCATGACCTGAGCTATGGCTACACCTTC. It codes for CASSQGHDLSYGYTF.

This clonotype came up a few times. The CDR3 loop is CASSYQDSYEQYF. Written as DNA, the CDR3 is TGTGCCAGCAGTTACCAGGATTCCTACGAGCAGTACTTC. This chain uses TRBV6-2 or TRBV6-3 with TRBJ2-7; D unclear. Germline V gene sequence: CDR1 MNHEY, CDR2 SVGEGT. The CDR3 is 13 residues long. V was shortened by 2 bases and J by 1 base, with 6 bases between the two germline ends.

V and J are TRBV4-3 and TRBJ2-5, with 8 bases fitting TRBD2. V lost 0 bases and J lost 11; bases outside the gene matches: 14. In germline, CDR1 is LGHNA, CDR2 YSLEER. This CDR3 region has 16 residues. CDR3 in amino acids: CASSQDYLAGNNEQYF. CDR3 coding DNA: TGCGCCAGCAGCCAAGACTACTTAGCGGGGAACAATGAGCAGTACTTC.

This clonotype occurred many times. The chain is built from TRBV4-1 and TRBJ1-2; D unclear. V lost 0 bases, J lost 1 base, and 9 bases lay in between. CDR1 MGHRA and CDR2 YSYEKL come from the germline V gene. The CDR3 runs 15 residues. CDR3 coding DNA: TGCGCCAGCAGCCAAGAGGGCAGGTTTAACTATGGCTACACCTTC. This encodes CASSQEGRFNYGYTF.